What follows are 9 T cell receptor beta chains derived from one specimen sequenced in a study of OX40 agonist ivuxolimab in advanced cancers. TCRdb's table, derived via immunoSEQ multiplex PCR, lists solely in-frame clones and lacks some. The sample consists of approximately 61,000 clones, about four fifths of them appearing once. The sequencing used CD4+ or CD8+ T cells sorted from blood, collected in a trial of the OX40 agonist ivuxolimab. Receptor source: an adult with an advanced solid tumor such as melanoma, head and neck, liver or kidney cancer.

V gene TRBV5-1 combines with J gene TRBJ2-1; tentatively, D is TRBD1 (6 bases). The CDR3 covers 16 residues. Germline CDR1 reads SGHRS; CDR2 reads YFSETQ. V was cut by 5 bases and J by 0 bases, with 15 bases left in between. The chain's CDR3 is CASRTGLPNSYNEQFF. CDR3 DNA: TGCGCCAGCAGGACAGGACTCCCCAACTCCTACAATGAGCAGTTCTTC.

This chain joins TRBV7-3 and TRBJ2-2; D is ambiguous. Germline values: CDR1 SGHTA, CDR2 FQGTGA. The CDR3 has 14 amino acids. Trimming removed 1 base from V and 0 bases from J, with 3 bases in between. The DNA of the CDR3 is TGTGCCAGCAGCTTAATGACGAACACCGGGGAGCTGTTTTTT. It codes for CASSLMTNTGELFF.

In this sample, this clone turned up once. The chain recombines TRBV13 with TRBJ1-3; a weak D match, TRBD1 (5 bases). Germline V CDR1 and CDR2: PRHDT, FYEKMQ (reference sequence). This CDR3 is built from 14 residues. Trimming shortened V by 5 bases and J by 8 bases, and 16 bases separated the two germline ends. This CDR3 is CASSGTGLEDTIYF. CDR3 DNA sequence: TGTGCCAGCAGCGGGACGGGCCTGGAGGACACCATATATTTT.

This clone is a singleton in its sample. V gene TRBV5-1 combines with J gene TRBJ2-1; 11 bases align to TRBD1. CDR3 size: 15 residues. Germline CDR1 and CDR2: SGHRS and YFSETQ. V lost 4 bases to trimming and J lost 4 bases; unmatched junction nucleotides: 4. The CDR3 protein is CASSLGTGGYNEQFF. The CDR3 DNA follows: TGCGCCAGCAGCCTAGGGACAGGGGGGTACAATGAGCAGTTCTTC.

The rearrangement uses TRBV5-1 and TRBJ2-3; tentative D call: TRBD2 (6 bases). The CDR3 consists of 16 residues. Trimming stripped 5 bases from V and 0 bases from J, with 16 bases between. The V gene's germline CDR1 is SGHRS and CDR2 YFSETQ. The CDR3 DNA follows: TGCGCCAGCAGACCCTCGCCGGCGGGGAGCACAGATACGCAGTATTTT. As protein: CASRPSPAGSTDTQYF.

The chain recombines TRBV27 with TRBJ2-1; TRBD1 matches 8 bases. V trimming: 6 bases; J trimming: 1 base; junction bases outside the gene matches: 8. The CDR3 totals 16 residues. Germline V gene lookup returns CDR1 MNHEY and CDR2 SMNVEV (reference sequence). Here the CDR3 DNA reads TGTGCCAGCAGACCAACAGGGGGGACTTCCTACAATGAGCAGTTCTTC. The encoded protein is CASRPTGGTSYNEQFF.

This chain links TRBV19 with TRBJ2-2; D is uncertain. There are 10 residues in the CDR3. Trimming stripped 6 bases from V and 8 bases from J, with 4 bases between. From germline, CDR1 is LNHDA and CDR2 SQIVND (reference sequence). CDR3 nucleotides: TGTGCCAGTAGGAAGGGGGAGCTGTTTTTT. It yields the protein CASRKGELFF.

The genes are TRBV7-9 and TRBJ1-2, with TRBD1 identical over 7 bases. Per the germline V gene, CDR1 is SEHNR and CDR2 is FQNEAQ (reference sequence). This CDR3 contains 13 residues. The ends lost 6 bases at V and 8 bases at J; junction bases unmatched: 9. The CDR3 sequence is CASSQGGAEGYTF. The CDR3, as DNA: TGTGCCAGCAGTCAAGGGGGCGCAGAGGGCTACACCTTC.

The V and J genes are TRBV30 and TRBJ2-7; TRBD1 matches 9 bases. CDR3 length: 17 amino acids. The junction had 15 bases not matched to a gene; V was cut back by 2 bases and J by 4 bases. CDR1 is GTSNPN, CDR2 SVGIG, per germline (reference sequence). The CDR3 protein is CAWSRPTLGQGLYEQYF. As DNA, the CDR3 is TGTGCCTGGAGTCGGCCCACCTTGGGACAGGGCCTTTACGAGCAGTACTTC.